A few counts support the clone carrying this T cell receptor (beta chain). Its specificity is unknown. These data belong to a study of PD-1 blockade in classical Hodgkin lymphoma. In germline, CDR1 is SGHVS, CDR2 FQNEAQ. The CDR3 has 15 amino acids. V was cut by 4 bases and J by 5 bases, with 15 bases left in between. Sequenced by immunoSEQ multiplex PCR; TCRdb stores in-frame clones only, minus some. The sample lists around 99,000 clones, roughly four fifths seen once, with roughly 15% in the top ten. Study conclusions and caveats: Complete responders entered with baseline diversity on par with newly diagnosed patients, the results showed.

Each of the patients experienced relapse following autologous stem cell transplantation, and their brentuximab vedotin exposure differed. The TCR originated in a human donor with classical Hodgkin lymphoma. This specimen consisted of peripheral blood mononuclear cells (PBMCs), obtained before the second cycle of nivolumab. The rearrangement uses TRBV7-8 and TRBJ2-1; D gene unclear. The DNA of the CDR3 is TGTGCCAGCAGCTCGACCTTTTGGGGAAACAATGAGCAGTTCTTC. Translating gives CASSSTFWGNNEQFF.